Described below is a single T cell receptor (beta chain) sequence and its context. As handled by the study authors: The assay estimated nucleated cells by amplifying reference gene primers. Repertoires were generated with immunoSEQ multiplex PCR, while TCRdb's copy carries only in-frame clones and drops some. The V and J calls and the clone size are those of that table, but D and trimming were determined from the DNA. The sample holds roughly 52,000 clones, approximately 78% seen once. The data derive from a study of blood T cell repertoires in COVID-19. Overall study context: The origin of the acute and convalescent COVID-19 samples was the United States, Italy and Spain. From T cells, B-cell-depleted T cells, or PBMCs came the material, which was cDNA or gDNA.

Trimming shortened V by 3 bases and J by 4 bases, and 12 bases separated the two germline ends. The CDR3 length is 14 residues. Germline assignment: CDR1 LGHNA and CDR2 YNFKEQ. The rearrangement uses TRBV4-2 and TRBJ1-2; a possible D gene is TRBD1 (6 bases). Source material: peripheral blood. The sequence derives from a human donor in a cohort sampled during active or convalescent COVID-19. The CDR3 sequence is CASSHEGVPYGYTF. The CDR3 nucleotides are TGTGCCAGCAGCCATGAGGGGGTGCCCTATGGCTACACCTTC.